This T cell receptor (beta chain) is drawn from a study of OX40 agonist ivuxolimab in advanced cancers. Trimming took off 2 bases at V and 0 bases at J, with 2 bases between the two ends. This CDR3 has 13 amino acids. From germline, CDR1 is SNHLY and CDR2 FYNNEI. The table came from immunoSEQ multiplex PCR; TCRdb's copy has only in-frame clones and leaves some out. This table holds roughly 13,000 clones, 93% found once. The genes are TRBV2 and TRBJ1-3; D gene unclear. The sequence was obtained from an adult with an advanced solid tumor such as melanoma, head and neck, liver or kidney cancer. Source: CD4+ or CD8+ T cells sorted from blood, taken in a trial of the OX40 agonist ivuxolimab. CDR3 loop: CASSEFSGNTIYF. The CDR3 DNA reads TGTGCCAGCAGTGAATTCTCTGGAAACACCATATATTTT. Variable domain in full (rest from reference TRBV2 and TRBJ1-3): EPEVTQTPSHQVTQMGQEVILRCVPISNHLYFYWYRQILGQKVEFLVSFYNNEISEKSEIFDDQFSVERPDGSNFTLKIRSTKLEDSAMYFCASSEFSGNTIYFGEGSWLTVV.